The entry below gives a single TCR beta chain sequence along with its context. No antigen is known for it. The CDR3 spans 13 residues. Trimming cost V 6 bases and J 7 bases; bases outside gene matches: 12. CDR1 and CDR2 from the germline V gene are SQVTM and ANQGSEA. The record originates from a study of tumor-infiltrating lymphocytes in primary liver carcinoma. The blood RNA (from unsorted whole blood) was obtained, and germline DNA was also extracted. Before any surgery took place, approximately 3.7 milliliters of peripheral blood were collected. Study-level findings and limits: Tumors and blood were compared for top-250-clone fraction, and tumors had the significantly higher value (p = 0.039).

Using a constant-region primer together with ProtoScript II reverse transcriptase, TCR beta cDNA was made from about 500 ng of total RNA. Modified slightly, ARM-PCR produced TCR beta libraries over three nested multiplex PCR rounds. The opening two PCR rounds, around 11 cycles each, paired TRBV1-TRBV30 forward primers with a C-beta reverse primer. MiXCR, run by TCRdb on the multiplex PCR reads, gives a single entry per CDR3 protein. This sample has about 200,000 distinct CDR3 sequences; 65% occur once, and the top ten carry 6% to 8.5%. The source of this sequence is a woman in her sixties or seventies with primary liver carcinoma and hepatitis B virus infection. The sequencing input was peripheral blood. The chain couples TRBV29-1 to TRBJ2-7; 7 nucleotides match TRBD2. The CDR3 spells CSVGGTISDEQYF. The CDR3 DNA sequence: TGCAGCGTGGGGGGGACTATCAGCGATGAGCAGTACTTC.